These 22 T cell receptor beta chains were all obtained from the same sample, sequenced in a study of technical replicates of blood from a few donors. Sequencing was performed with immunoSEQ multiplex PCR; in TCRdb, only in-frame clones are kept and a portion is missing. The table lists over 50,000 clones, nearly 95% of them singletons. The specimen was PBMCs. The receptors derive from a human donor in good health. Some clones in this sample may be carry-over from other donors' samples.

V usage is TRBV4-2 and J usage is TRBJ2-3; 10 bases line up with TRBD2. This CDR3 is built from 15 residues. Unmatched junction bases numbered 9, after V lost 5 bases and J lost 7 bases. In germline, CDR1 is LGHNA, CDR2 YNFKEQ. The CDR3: CASSALAGSQNTQYF. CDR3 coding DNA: TGTGCCAGCAGCGCACTAGCGGGAAGTCAGAATACGCAGTATTTT.

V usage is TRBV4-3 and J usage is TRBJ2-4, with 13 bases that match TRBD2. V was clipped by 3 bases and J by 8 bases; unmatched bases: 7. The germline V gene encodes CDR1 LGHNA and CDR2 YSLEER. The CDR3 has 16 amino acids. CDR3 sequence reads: CASSHRTSGGSDIQYF. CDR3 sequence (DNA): TGCGCCAGCAGCCATCGGACTAGCGGGGGATCTGACATTCAGTACTTC.

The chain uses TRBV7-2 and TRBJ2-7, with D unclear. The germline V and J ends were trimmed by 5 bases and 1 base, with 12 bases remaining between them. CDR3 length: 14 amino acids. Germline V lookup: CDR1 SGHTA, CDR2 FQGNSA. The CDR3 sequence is CASSRRLESYEQYF. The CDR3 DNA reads TGTGCCAGCAGCCGCCGGCTAGAATCCTACGAGCAGTACTTC.

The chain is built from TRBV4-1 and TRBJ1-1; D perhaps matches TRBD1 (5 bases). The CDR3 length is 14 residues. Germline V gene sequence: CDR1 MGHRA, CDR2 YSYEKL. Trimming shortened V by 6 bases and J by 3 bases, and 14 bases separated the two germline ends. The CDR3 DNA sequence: TGCGCCAGCAGGGGGCCCCTAAAGGACACTGAAGCTTTCTTT. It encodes CASRGPLKDTEAFF.

The CDR3 protein is CASSLQGAYEQYF. CDR3 nucleotides: TGTGCCAGCAGCTTGCAGGGGGCCTACGAGCAGTACTTC. V usage is TRBV7-2 and J usage is TRBJ2-7; TRBD1 agrees at 7 bases. The CDR3 spans 13 residues. Germline CDR1 and CDR2: SGHTA and FQGNSA. Germline trimming cut 3 bases from V and 2 bases from J; bases unmatched to any gene: 1.

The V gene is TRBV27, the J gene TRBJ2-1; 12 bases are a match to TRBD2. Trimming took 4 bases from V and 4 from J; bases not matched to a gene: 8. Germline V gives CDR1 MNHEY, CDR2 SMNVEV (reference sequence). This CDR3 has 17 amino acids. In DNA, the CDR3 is TGTGCCAGCAGTTCCCGACTAGCGGGAGCGTTATACAATGAGCAGTTCTTC. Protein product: CASSSRLAGALYNEQFF.

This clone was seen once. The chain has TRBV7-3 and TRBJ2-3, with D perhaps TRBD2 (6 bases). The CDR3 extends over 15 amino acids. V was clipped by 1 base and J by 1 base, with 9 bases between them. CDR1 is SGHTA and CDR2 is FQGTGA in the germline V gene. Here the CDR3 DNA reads TGTGCCAGCAGCTTAATAGCGGAGGGCACAGATACGCAGTATTTT. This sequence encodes CASSLIAEGTDTQYF.

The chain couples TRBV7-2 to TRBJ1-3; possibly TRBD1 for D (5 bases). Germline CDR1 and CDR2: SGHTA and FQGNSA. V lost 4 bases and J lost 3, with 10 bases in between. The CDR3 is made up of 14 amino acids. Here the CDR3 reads CASSSAGLGNTIYF. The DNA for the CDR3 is TGTGCCAGCAGCTCGGCAGGGCTTGGAAACACCATATATTTT.

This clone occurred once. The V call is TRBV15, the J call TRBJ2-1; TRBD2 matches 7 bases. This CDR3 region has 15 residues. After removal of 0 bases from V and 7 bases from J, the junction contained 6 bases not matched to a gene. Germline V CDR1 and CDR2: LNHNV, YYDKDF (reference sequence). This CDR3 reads CATSRDTDGRNEQFF. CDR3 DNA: TGTGCCACCAGCAGAGATACGGACGGGAGGAATGAGCAGTTCTTC.

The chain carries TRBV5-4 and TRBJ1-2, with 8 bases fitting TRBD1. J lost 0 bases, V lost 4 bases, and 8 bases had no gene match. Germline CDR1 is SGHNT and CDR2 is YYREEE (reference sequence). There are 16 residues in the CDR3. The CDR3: CASSPGGRGPNYGYTF. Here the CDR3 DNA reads TGTGCCAGCAGCCCGGGGGGCAGGGGGCCTAACTATGGCTACACCTTC.

CDR3 region: CASSVGQGANYGYTF. CDR3 in DNA: TGCGCCAGCAGCGTGGGACAGGGGGCTAACTATGGCTACACCTTC. This rearrangement joins TRBV5-1 to TRBJ1-2, with 11 bases that match TRBD1. The CDR3 length is 15 residues. V trimming: 4 bases; J trimming: 0 bases; junction bases outside the gene matches: 2. The germline gives CDR1 SGHRS, CDR2 YFSETQ.

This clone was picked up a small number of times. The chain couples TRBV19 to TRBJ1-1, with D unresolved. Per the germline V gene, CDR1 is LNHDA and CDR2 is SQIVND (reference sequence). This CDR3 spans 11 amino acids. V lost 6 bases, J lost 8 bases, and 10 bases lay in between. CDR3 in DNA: TGTGCCAGTAGAGCGGGGTCCGAAGCTTTCTTT. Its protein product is CASRAGSEAFF. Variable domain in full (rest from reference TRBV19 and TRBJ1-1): DGGITQSPKYLFRKEGQNVTLSCEQNLNHDAMYWYRQDPGQGLRLIYYSQIVNDFQKGDIAEGYSVSREKKESFPLTVTSAQKNPTAFYLCASRAGSEAFFGQGTRLTVV.

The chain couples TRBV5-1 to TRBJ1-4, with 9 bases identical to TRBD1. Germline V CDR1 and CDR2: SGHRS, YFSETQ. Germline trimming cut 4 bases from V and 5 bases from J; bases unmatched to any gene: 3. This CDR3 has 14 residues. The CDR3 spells CASSVGTGNEKLFF. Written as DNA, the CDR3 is TGCGCCAGCAGCGTCGGGACAGGGAATGAAAAACTGTTTTTT.

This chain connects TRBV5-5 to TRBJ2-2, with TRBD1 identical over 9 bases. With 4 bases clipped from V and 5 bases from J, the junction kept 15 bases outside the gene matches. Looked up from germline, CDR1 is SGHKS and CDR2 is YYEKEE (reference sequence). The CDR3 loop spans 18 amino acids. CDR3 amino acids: CASSHAGQGRLRTGELFF. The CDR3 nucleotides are TGTGCCAGCAGCCACGCAGGACAGGGGAGACTCCGTACCGGGGAGCTGTTTTTT.

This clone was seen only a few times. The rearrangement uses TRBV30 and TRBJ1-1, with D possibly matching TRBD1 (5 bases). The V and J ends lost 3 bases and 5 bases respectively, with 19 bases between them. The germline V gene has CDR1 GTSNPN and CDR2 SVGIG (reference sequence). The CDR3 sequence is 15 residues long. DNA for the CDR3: TGTGCCTGGAGCGTCCAAAGCGGGGCCGGGACTGAAGCTTTCTTT. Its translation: CAWSVQSGAGTEAFF.

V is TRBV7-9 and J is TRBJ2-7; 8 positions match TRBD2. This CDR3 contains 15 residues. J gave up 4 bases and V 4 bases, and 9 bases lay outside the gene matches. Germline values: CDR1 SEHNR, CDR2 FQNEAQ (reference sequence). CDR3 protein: CASSYNEREWYEQYF. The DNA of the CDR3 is TGTGCCAGCAGCTACAACGAGCGGGAGTGGTACGAGCAGTACTTC.

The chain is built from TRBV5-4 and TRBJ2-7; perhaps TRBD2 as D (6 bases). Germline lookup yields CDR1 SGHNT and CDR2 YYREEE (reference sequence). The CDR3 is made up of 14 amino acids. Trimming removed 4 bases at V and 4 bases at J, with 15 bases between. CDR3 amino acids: CASSPGVSGYEQYF. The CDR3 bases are TGTGCCAGCAGCCCCGGGGTTAGCGGTTACGAGCAGTACTTC.

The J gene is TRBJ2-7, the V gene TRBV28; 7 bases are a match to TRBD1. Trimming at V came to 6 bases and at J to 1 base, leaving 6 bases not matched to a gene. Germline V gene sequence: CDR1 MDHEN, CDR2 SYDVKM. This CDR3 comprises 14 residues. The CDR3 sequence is CASSVRQGSYEQYF. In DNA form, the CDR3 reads TGTGCCAGCAGCGTTCGACAGGGATCCTACGAGCAGTACTTC.

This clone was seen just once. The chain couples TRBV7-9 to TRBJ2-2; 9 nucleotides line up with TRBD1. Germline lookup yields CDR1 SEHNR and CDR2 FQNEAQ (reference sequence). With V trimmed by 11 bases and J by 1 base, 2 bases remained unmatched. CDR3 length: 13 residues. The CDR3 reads CAPGQGNTGELFF. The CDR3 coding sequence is TGTGCCCCGGGACAGGGGAACACCGGGGAGCTGTTTTTT.

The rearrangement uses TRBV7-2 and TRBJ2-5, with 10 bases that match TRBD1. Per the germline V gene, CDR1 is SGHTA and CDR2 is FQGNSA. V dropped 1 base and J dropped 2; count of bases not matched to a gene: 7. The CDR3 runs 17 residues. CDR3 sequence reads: CASSLVLSGQGQETQYF. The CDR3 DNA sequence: TGTGCCAGCAGCTTAGTTCTTTCGGGACAGGGGCAAGAGACCCAGTACTTC. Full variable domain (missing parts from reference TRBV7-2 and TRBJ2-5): GAGVSQSPSNKVTEKGKDVELRCDPISGHTALYWYRQSLGQGLEFLIYFQGNSAPDKSGLPSDRFSAERTGGSVSTLTIQRTQQEDSAVYLCASSLVLSGQGQETQYFGPGTRLLVL.

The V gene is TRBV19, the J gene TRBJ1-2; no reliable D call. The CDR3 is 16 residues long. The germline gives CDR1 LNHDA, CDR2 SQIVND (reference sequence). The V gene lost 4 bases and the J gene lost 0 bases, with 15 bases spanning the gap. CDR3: CASSTRLGGTNYGYTF. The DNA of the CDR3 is TGTGCCAGTAGTACGAGATTGGGAGGAACTAACTATGGCTACACCTTC.

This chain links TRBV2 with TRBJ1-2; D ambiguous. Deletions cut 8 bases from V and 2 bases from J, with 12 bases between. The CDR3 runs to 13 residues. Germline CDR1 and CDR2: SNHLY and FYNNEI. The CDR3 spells CASASGSNYGYTF. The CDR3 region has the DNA TGTGCCAGCGCATCCGGGAGCAACTATGGCTACACCTTC.